These 30 T cell receptor beta chains came from one sample sequenced in a study of blood T cells in healthy people across ages. With a J-beta primer mix and a sample-barcoded 5' primer, a second PCR ran about 7 to 11 cycles. From the 5' RACE reads, TCRdb called clonotypes with MiXCR, one entry per CDR3 protein. The sample lists approximately 1.5 million distinct CDR3 sequences, roughly 43% occurring once. Input material: blood. The receptors originated from a woman under 30 in good health.

The chain uses TRBV7-2 and TRBJ2-1; TRBD2 is a possible D gene (5 bases). V was trimmed by 2 bases and J by 0 bases, leaving 14 bases between them. This CDR3 spans 17 amino acids. CDR1 is SGHTA and CDR2 is FQGNSA in the germline V gene. Written as DNA, the CDR3 is TGTGCCAGCAGCTTATCCCCTGGACTCCCCTCCTACAATGAGCAGTTCTTC. Translation: CASSLSPGLPSYNEQFF.

As regards this clonotype: A read error may explain this, as a much larger clone is one base away. The chain links TRBV12-3 or TRBV12-4 to TRBJ1-2; 9 bases line up with TRBD1. The CDR3 runs 14 residues. CDR3 amino acids: CASRTGTGNYGHTF. CDR3 nucleotides: TGTGCCAGCAGGACCGGGACAGGGAACTATGGCCACACCTTC.

Note on this clonotype: One end of the junction is discordant with germline, which a read error may explain. The chain carries TRBV6-2 or TRBV6-3 and TRBJ2-4; a possible D gene is TRBD2 (5 bases). Per germline, CDR1 MNHEY and CDR2 SVGEGT. The CDR3 has 14 residues. The CDR3 region has the DNA TGTGCCAGCAGAGGAGCGGAGACGATTGAGACCCAGCACTTC. Translated, it gives CASRGAETIETQHF.

The chain combines TRBV7-9 with TRBJ2-1; TRBD2 aligns across 8 bases. The CDR3 length is 16 residues. CDR1 is SEHNR, CDR2 FQNEAQ, per germline (reference sequence). The V gene end was trimmed by 2 bases and the J gene end by 7 bases; junction bases not matched to a gene: 10. This CDR3 reads CASSLSRLAGLNEQFF. CDR3 in DNA: TGTGCCAGCAGCTTATCCCGGCTAGCGGGTCTTAATGAGCAGTTCTTC.

This clonotype was recorded only once. J is TRBJ2-3 and V is TRBV12-3 or TRBV12-4; 9 positions match TRBD1. Unmatched junction bases numbered 23, after V lost 4 bases and J lost 15 bases. There are 17 residues in the CDR3. The CDR3 loop reads CASSSGQGTKSTDTEYF. The CDR3 DNA follows: TGTGCCAGCAGTTCCGGACAGGGGACGAAAAGCACAGATACGGAATATTTT.

This clonotype was counted between two and nine times. The chain couples TRBV20-1 to TRBJ2-4; D is undetermined. Germline assignment: CDR1 DFQATT and CDR2 SNEGSKA (reference sequence). The CDR3 runs to 17 residues. V was trimmed by 7 bases and J by 0 bases, leaving 22 bases between them. CDR3 loop: CSVQLGRPEIAKNIQYF. The CDR3 region has the DNA TGCAGTGTCCAATTGGGCCGGCCGGAGATAGCCAAAAACATTCAGTACTTC.

As for this clonotype: This may stem from a read error, because a much larger clone lies one nucleotide away. The V gene is TRBV9, the J gene TRBJ2-5; D may match TRBD1 or TRBD2 (5 bases each). The CDR3 length is 13 residues. The V and J ends lost 2 bases and 11 bases respectively, with 16 bases between them. Germline V gene data show CDR1 as SGDLS and CDR2 as YYNGEE. The CDR3 sequence: CASSVGTDNEQYF. CDR3 sequence (DNA): TGTGCCAGCAGCGTCGGGACCGACAATGAGCAGTACTTC.

The chain has TRBV7-2 and TRBJ1-2, with D possibly TRBD1 on 5 matching bases. Germline V gene sequence: CDR1 SGHTA, CDR2 FQGNSA. This CDR3 has 13 amino acids. V lost 5 bases and J lost 4, with 11 bases in between. The CDR3 reads CASSPRVLYGYTF. The DNA for the CDR3 is TGTGCCAGCAGCCCCAGGGTACTCTATGGCTACACCTTC.

This clonotype was found once. This chain connects TRBV5-6 to TRBJ2-3; the D gene could be TRBD1 or TRBD2 (5 bases each). This CDR3 is 18 amino acids long. The germline V and J ends were trimmed by 3 bases and 2 bases, with 22 bases remaining between them. Germline V gene data show CDR1 as SGHDT and CDR2 as YYEEEE. The DNA for the CDR3 is TGTGCCAGCAGCTCAACCTGGACCGGGACCTTATCCACAGATACGCAGTATTTT. This sequence encodes CASSSTWTGTLSTDTQYF.

With respect to this clonotype: The junction does not match germline at one end; this may be a read error. The rearrangement uses TRBV29-1 and TRBJ2-1; D is undetermined. The CDR3 spans 14 residues. Germline V gene lookup returns CDR1 SQVTM and CDR2 ANQGSEA. CDR3 loop: CSVEATGHYDEQFF. CDR3 DNA sequence: TGCAGCGTGGAAGCTACGGGCCACTACGATGAGCAGTTCTTC.

This clonotype was found a few times. The J gene is TRBJ2-3, the V gene TRBV4-1, with 11 positions matching TRBD2. The germline V gene encodes CDR1 MGHRA and CDR2 YSYEKL. The V and J ends lost 0 bases and 3 bases, in that order; junction bases with no gene match: 5. This CDR3 has 17 amino acids. CDR3 nucleotide sequence: TGCGCCAGCAGCCAAGAGGTTGCTAGCGGGGGGACAGATACGCAGTATTTT. Protein: CASSQEVASGGTDTQYF.

The chain carries TRBV2 and TRBJ1-6; a weak D match, TRBD1 (6 bases). Trimming removed 3 bases from V and 11 bases from J, with 14 bases in between. The CDR3 runs 14 residues. The V gene's germline CDR1 is SNHLY and CDR2 FYNNEI. CDR3 protein: CASSEKGGRAPLHF. The CDR3 DNA reads as TGTGCCAGCAGTGAGAAGGGGGGTCGGGCACCCCTCCACTTT.

This chain connects TRBV5-6 to TRBJ1-1, with unresolved D. V was cut by 2 bases and J by 3 bases, with 11 bases left in between. This CDR3 contains 14 residues. Germline V gene lookup returns CDR1 SGHDT and CDR2 YYEEEE. The CDR3 loop is CASSLQRRDTEAFF. The CDR3 DNA follows: TGTGCCAGCAGCTTACAGCGACGGGACACTGAAGCTTTCTTT.

In this sample, this clonotype turned up a few times. The gene calls are TRBV27 and TRBJ2-7; D is undetermined. The CDR3 sequence is 14 residues long. Between the trimmed V and J ends, which lost 1 base and 0 bases, there was a span of 7 bases. Germline V gene lookup returns CDR1 MNHEY and CDR2 SMNVEV (reference sequence). The CDR3 reads CASSLYAGSYEQYF. The DNA of the CDR3 is TGTGCCAGCAGTTTATATGCCGGCTCCTACGAGCAGTACTTC.

The rearrangement links TRBV24-1 to TRBJ2-1; 11 nucleotides agree with TRBD1. V shed 9 bases, J shed 5 bases, and the junction held 5 bases outside the gene matches. The CDR3 sequence is 14 residues long. CDR1 and CDR2 (germline): KGHDR, SFDVKD. The CDR3 is CATGTGGDNNEQFF. CDR3 sequence (DNA): TGTGCCACCGGGACAGGGGGGGATAACAATGAGCAGTTCTTC.

The chain couples TRBV10-3 to TRBJ2-5; D is perhaps TRBD2 (6 bases). Germline V lookup: CDR1 ENHRY, CDR2 SYGVKD. V was pared by 0 bases and J by 5 bases, with 16 bases between. The CDR3 sequence is 16 residues long. The chain's CDR3 is CAISESFGTGPETQYF. Written as DNA, the CDR3 is TGTGCCATCAGTGAGTCGTTCGGGACTGGTCCTGAGACCCAGTACTTC.

The CDR3 coding sequence is TGCAGTGCTAGATGGGGCCCGGAGCAGTTCTTC. This codes for CSARWGPEQFF. The genes are TRBV20-1 and TRBJ2-1; maybe TRBD1 (5 bases). The germline gives CDR1 DFQATT, CDR2 SNEGSKA (reference sequence). CDR3 length equals 11 residues. V was cut by 2 bases and J by 10 bases, with 9 bases left in between.

The chain uses TRBV9 and TRBJ2-1; 11 positions agree with TRBD1. CDR1 SGDLS and CDR2 YYNGEE come from the germline V gene. This CDR3 comprises 17 residues. Germline trimming cut 0 bases from V and 5 bases from J; bases unmatched to any gene: 7. CDR3 protein: CASSVGRGQGANNEQFF. The DNA for the CDR3 is TGTGCCAGCAGCGTAGGGAGAGGACAGGGGGCAAACAATGAGCAGTTCTTC.

The chain couples TRBV4-2 to TRBJ2-1, with 9 bases matching TRBD2. The DNA matches TRBJ2-7 better at its end, which makes the J call doubtful. Germline CDR1 and CDR2: LGHNA and YNFKEQ. The CDR3 loop spans 19 amino acids. The CDR3 protein is CASSQSLSGTSWRYNEQYF. In DNA form, the CDR3 reads TGTGCCAGCAGCCAAAGTCTCTCCGGGACTAGCTGGCGGTACAATGAGCAGTACTTC.

This clonotype was seen more than once but under ten times. V gene TRBV25-1 combines with J gene TRBJ2-5, with 7 positions matching TRBD1. Gene TRBJ2-7 matches the end of the DNA better, so the J call may be wrong. Germline values: CDR1 MGHDK, CDR2 SYGVNS. The CDR3 contains 15 residues. DNA for the CDR3: TGTGCCAGCAGTGAGGCCGGGGACAGAGCAAACGAGCAGTACTTC. Protein sequence: CASSEAGDRANEQYF.

The chain has TRBV7-9 and TRBJ1-1; 10 bases line up with TRBD1. The CDR3 sequence is 15 residues long. The V segment lost 5 bases and the J segment 9 bases; nucleotides outside the gene matches: 12. Germline CDR1 is SEHNR and CDR2 is FQNEAQ (reference sequence). CDR3 protein: CASSTPGQGIMQAFF. The CDR3 DNA reads as TGTGCCAGCAGCACCCCGGGACAGGGGATTATGCAAGCTTTCTTT.

This clonotype was counted a single time. The chain joins TRBV10-1 to TRBJ2-5, with D unresolved. The CDR3 has 12 residues. Germline CDR1 is WNHNN and CDR2 is SYGVQD (reference sequence). V gave up 3 bases and J gave up 5 bases, with 7 bases separating them. The CDR3 coding sequence is TGCGCCAGCAGTGATTCCTGGGAGACCCAGTACTTC. The encoded protein is CASSDSWETQYF.

This clonotype occurred once. The rearrangement uses TRBV7-9 and TRBJ1-1; possible D gene TRBD1, 5 bases. CDR1 is SEHNR and CDR2 is FQNEAQ in the germline V gene (reference sequence). The CDR3 length is 18 residues. V lost 2 bases and J 0 bases, leaving 19 bases between the germline ends. The CDR3 sequence is CASSLRSPGRNLNTEAFF. For the CDR3, the DNA is TGTGCCAGCAGCTTAAGGTCCCCGGGACGGAATCTGAACACTGAAGCTTTCTTT.

The rearrangement joins TRBV7-2 to TRBJ2-3; 8 positions agree with TRBD2. Germline lookup yields CDR1 SGHTA and CDR2 FQGNSA. CDR3 length equals 15 residues. The V and J ends lost 6 bases and 5 bases, in that order; junction bases with no gene match: 10. DNA of the CDR3: TGTGCCAGCAGTAACCGAGCGGGAGAGTTAGATACGCAGTATTTT. Protein: CASSNRAGELDTQYF.

This clonotype was seen at least ten times. The rearrangement uses TRBV12-3 or TRBV12-4 and TRBJ2-3, with 9 bases matching TRBD2. With 6 bases clipped from V and 1 base from J, the junction kept 5 bases outside the gene matches. This CDR3 comprises 15 residues. The CDR3 loop is CASRNIAGGTDTQYF. CDR3 sequence (DNA): TGTGCCAGCAGAAACATAGCGGGGGGCACAGATACGCAGTATTTT.

This chain joins TRBV4-1 and TRBJ2-1, with D tentatively TRBD2 (5 bases). The tail of the sequence fits TRBJ2-7 better, so the J call may be wrong. Germline loops: CDR1 MGHRA, CDR2 YSYEKL. CDR3 length: 16 amino acids. This CDR3 reads CASSDPTGSSYNEQYF. In DNA, the CDR3 is TGCGCCAGCAGCGATCCGACTGGGAGCTCCTACAATGAGCAGTACTTC.

The rearrangement links TRBV12-3 or TRBV12-4 to TRBJ2-7, with D possibly matching TRBD2 (6 bases). Between the trimmed V and J ends, which lost 6 bases and 2 bases, there was a span of 14 bases. This CDR3 comprises 14 residues. The DNA of the CDR3 is TGTGCCAGCAGCGGGAGCGGGTCTACCTACGAGCAGTACTTC. Its protein is CASSGSGSTYEQYF.

This clonotype occurred a few times. The chain employs TRBV12-3 or TRBV12-4 and TRBJ2-7, with TRBD1 identical over 7 bases. There are 14 residues in the CDR3. Trimming took 5 bases from V and 0 from J; bases not matched to a gene: 4. CDR3 nucleotides: TGTGCCAGCAGTCTGGGACAGTACTCCTACGAGCAGTACTTC. It translates to CASSLGQYSYEQYF.

V and J are TRBV7-3 and TRBJ2-2, with 10 bases that match TRBD1. This CDR3 is 19 amino acids long. V was pared by 2 bases and J by 6 bases, with 15 bases of the junction left unmatched. The germline V gene has CDR1 SGHTA and CDR2 FQGTGA. The CDR3 loop is CASSLYLTPGTGEPGELFF. In nucleotides, the CDR3 is TGTGCCAGCAGCTTATATCTGACCCCGGGGACAGGGGAACCCGGGGAGCTGTTTTTT.

This clonotype was counted only a few times. This chain links TRBV7-9 with TRBJ1-1, with D unresolved. There are 15 residues in the CDR3. CDR1 and CDR2 (germline): SEHNR, FQNEAQ (reference sequence). V was cut by 2 bases and J by 1 base, with 11 bases left in between. CDR3 in amino acids: CASSLPTRGNTEAFF. The CDR3 bases are TGTGCCAGCAGCTTACCCACCCGGGGGAACACTGAAGCTTTCTTT.